This T cell receptor (beta chain) was captured in a study of early stage breast cancer tumors. Across the study: Most invasive tumors, about 75% of the 16, were ER+/PR+/HER2-.

The CDR3 is made up of 12 amino acids. Trimming pared 6 bases from V and 6 bases from J, leaving 11 bases between. CDR1 is SEHNR, CDR2 FQNEAQ, per germline (reference sequence). Sequencing used immunoSEQ multiplex PCR; TCRdb keeps in-frame clones, though not all of them. Here the sample spans around 60,000 clones, about 74% being singletons. Sequencing was carried out using blood. The chain links TRBV7-9 to TRBJ1-1; possibly TRBD1 for D (5 bases). The TCR comes from a person under 45 with breast cancer. DNA of the CDR3: TGTGCCAGCAGTCGGACATCGCCTGAAGCTTTCTTT. Its protein product is CASSRTSPEAFF.